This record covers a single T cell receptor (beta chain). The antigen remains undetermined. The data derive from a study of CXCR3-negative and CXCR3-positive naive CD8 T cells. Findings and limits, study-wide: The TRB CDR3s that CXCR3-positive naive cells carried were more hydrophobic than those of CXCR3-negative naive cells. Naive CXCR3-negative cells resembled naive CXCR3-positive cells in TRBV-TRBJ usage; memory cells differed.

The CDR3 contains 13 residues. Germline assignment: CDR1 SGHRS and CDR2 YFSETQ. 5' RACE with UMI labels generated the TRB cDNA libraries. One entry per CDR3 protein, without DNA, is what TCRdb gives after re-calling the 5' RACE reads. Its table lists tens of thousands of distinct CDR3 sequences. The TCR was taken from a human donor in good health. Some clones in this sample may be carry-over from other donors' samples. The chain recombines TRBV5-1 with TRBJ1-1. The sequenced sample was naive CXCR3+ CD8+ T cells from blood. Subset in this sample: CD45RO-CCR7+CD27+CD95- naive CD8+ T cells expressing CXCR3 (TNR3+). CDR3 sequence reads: CASSLDQITEAFF.